The entry below describes one T cell receptor (beta chain). As yet, its antigen is unknown. This record comes from a study of cytomegalovirus exposure and HLA in healthy donors. Study-wide context: A previous analysis identified 95 million to 120 million unique TCR beta sequences derived from roughly 180 million T cells. The study, taken as a whole, reports: Later analysis associated a missense DCLRE1C variant with TCR beta V- and J-gene trimming.

The PCR used 60 Vbeta and 13 Jbeta primers. Using immunoSEQ multiplex PCR, the repertoire was profiled, and TCRdb retains in-frame clones only, with some absent. Among tens of thousands of clones, roughly four fifths were seen once, and the ten largest hold 12%. The CDR3 extends over 17 amino acids. The germline gives CDR1 SGHNT, CDR2 YYREEE (reference sequence). The V end lost 0 bases, the J end lost 4 bases, and 17 bases lay between the germline ends. This receptor was obtained from a male donor in good health and CMV-seropositive. The V and J genes are TRBV5-4 and TRBJ2-1; weak D call: TRBD2 (7 bases). The sample was PBMCs. DNA of the CDR3: TGTGCCAGCAGCTTGGGACGTTGGGGGGGGCCGTACAATGAGCAGTTCTTC. This gives the protein CASSLGRWGGPYNEQFF.